This TCR beta chain derives from a study of cytomegalovirus exposure and HLA in healthy donors. Method: immunoSEQ multiplex PCR; TCRdb's copy keeps in-frame clones and lacks some. Of some 84,000 clones detected, around 90% appear once; the ten largest clones hold over 2%. The germline V and J ends were trimmed by 0 bases and 7 bases, with 17 bases remaining between them. Germline V gives CDR1 SGHKS, CDR2 YYEKEE (reference sequence). The CDR3 runs 15 residues. The clonotype comes from a man aged 25 to 45 in good health and CMV-seronegative. The V gene is TRBV5-5, the J gene TRBJ2-7, with D perhaps TRBD2 (6 bases). Sequencing input: PBMCs. DNA for the CDR3: TGTGCCAGCAGCTTGGTAGGCGGGGCTCACTCTGAGCAGTACTTC. It yields the protein CASSLVGGAHSEQYF.